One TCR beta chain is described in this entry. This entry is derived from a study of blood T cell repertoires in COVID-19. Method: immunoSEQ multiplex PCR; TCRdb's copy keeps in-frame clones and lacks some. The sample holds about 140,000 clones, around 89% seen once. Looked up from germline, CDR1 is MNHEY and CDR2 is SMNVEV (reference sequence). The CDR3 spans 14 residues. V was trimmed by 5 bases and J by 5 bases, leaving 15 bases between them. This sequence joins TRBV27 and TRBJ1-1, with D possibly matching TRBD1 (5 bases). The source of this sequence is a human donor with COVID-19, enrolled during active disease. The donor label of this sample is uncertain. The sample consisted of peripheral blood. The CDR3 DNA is TGTGCCAGCAGTGTAACGCCCCCAGGGACTGAAGCTTTCTTT. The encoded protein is CASSVTPPGTEAFF.